The clone carrying this T cell receptor beta chain was counted between two and nine times. This CDR3 comprises 12 residues. V was trimmed by 6 bases and J by 5 bases, leaving 8 bases between them. Germline V gene sequence: CDR1 LNHDA, CDR2 SQIVND (reference sequence). Time point denoted: newly diagnosed GD, antithyroid drugs for less than 3 months. The TCR library was made from RNA extracted from PBMCs. To make TCR beta libraries, researchers used iRepertoire HTBI primers and Arm-PCR of CDR3 regions. TCRdb recomputed calls from the multiplex PCR reads with MiXCR, one row per CDR3 protein. The table lists about 460,000 distinct CDR3 sequences, 12% to 15% of them singletons. The sample belongs to a study of regulatory T cells in long-lasting Graves disease. The same data also contributed to another study, on T cells in Graves' hyperthyroidism and ophthalmopathy. That report notes: Graves' hyperthyroidism was deemed stable absent ophthalmopathy progression within 18 months.

This specimen consisted of peripheral blood mononuclear cells (PBMCs), obtained at new diagnosis, from a patient treated with antithyroid drugs. The receptor was isolated from a woman between 45 and 60 years old with Graves disease. The chain joins TRBV19 to TRBJ1-5, with D uncertain. The DNA of the CDR3 is TGTGCCAGTAGATGGCGGGATCAGCCCCAGCATTTT. It translates to CASRWRDQPQHF.